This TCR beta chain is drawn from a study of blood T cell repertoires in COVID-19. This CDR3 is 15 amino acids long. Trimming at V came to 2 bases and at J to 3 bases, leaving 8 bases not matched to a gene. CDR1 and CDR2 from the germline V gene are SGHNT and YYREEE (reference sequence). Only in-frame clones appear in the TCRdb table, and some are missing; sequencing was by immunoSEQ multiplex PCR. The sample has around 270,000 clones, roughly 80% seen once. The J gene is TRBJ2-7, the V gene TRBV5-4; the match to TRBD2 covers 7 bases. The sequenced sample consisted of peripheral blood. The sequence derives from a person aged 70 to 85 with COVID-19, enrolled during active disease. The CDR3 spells CASSFGGGRSYEQYF. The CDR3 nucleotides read TGTGCCAGCAGCTTCGGCGGGGGAAGGAGCTACGAGCAGTACTTC. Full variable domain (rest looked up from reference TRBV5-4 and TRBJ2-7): ETGVTQSPTHLIKTRGQQVTLRCSSQSGHNTVSWYQQALGQGPQFIFQYYREEENGRGNFPPRFSGLQFPNYSSELNVNALELDDSALYLCASSFGGGRSYEQYFGPGTRLTVT.